This is a list of T cell receptor beta chains from one sample in a study of CD8+ T cells in alopecia areata. The repertoire was sequenced with immunoSEQ multiplex PCR; TCRdb's copy has only in-frame clones and lacks some. The data hold roughly 250,000 clones, with 65% to 70% observed a single time. Sequences were derived from CD4+ T cells sorted from blood, sampled at week 0. The receptors shown here come from a human donor with alopecia areata. The CDR3 runs from the conserved cysteine through the conserved F or W. The order of the fields is V gene, clone size, D gene, J gene, CDR3 DNA, CDR3 protein. D genes are given only for firm matches. Expanded clones get a size class; other rows say once, few or many, or leave the size out.

>TRBV29-1|NA|TRBD2|TRBJ2-3
TGCAGTGAGCGGGGGGAGAGCACAGATACGCAGTATTTT
CSERGESTDTQYF
>TRBV5-1|few|NA|TRBJ1-1
TGCGCCAGCAGCTTTGGACGGGGCAGCCTGAACACTGAAGCTTTCTTT
CASSFGRGSLNTEAFF
>TRBV29-1|NA|TRBD1|TRBJ1-2
TGCAGCGTCACCCTGACAGGGGAAGGCTACACCTTC
CSVTLTGEGYTF
>TRBV15|NA|NA|TRBJ2-7
TGTGCCACCAGCAGCTTGGGGATCTACGAGCAGTACTTC
CATSSLGIYEQYF
>TRBV6-6|NA|NA|TRBJ2-7
TGTGCCAGCAGCATGACCGGGTTCCACGAGCAGTACTTC
CASSMTGFHEQYF
>TRBV30|NA|NA|TRBJ1-2
TGTGCCTGCCAGGCCCCAGGCTACACCTTC
CACQAPGYTF
>TRBV9|once|TRBD1|TRBJ1-3
TGTGCCAGCAGCGCCGGGACAGGGGATGGAAACACCATATATTTT
CASSAGTGDGNTIYF
>TRBV6-5|NA|TRBD1|TRBJ1-2
TGTGCCACCGCCCGGACAGGCTATGGCTACACCTTC
CATARTGYGYTF
>TRBV2|NA|NA|TRBJ2-3
TGTGCCAGCAGTGCCAGGGAGGAGGGTACGCAGTATTTT
CASSAREEGTQYF
>TRBV30|once|NA|TRBJ2-3
TGTGCCTGGAGTGTAGCCGGGTTCACAGATACGCAGTATTTT
CAWSVAGFTDTQYF
>TRBV25-1|NA|NA|TRBJ2-1
TGTGCCAGCAGTGACGCTAGTGTATTCCATGAGCAGTTCTTC
CASSDASVFHEQFF
>TRBV29-1|NA|NA|TRBJ2-7
TGCAGCGTTGAATTCTCGGGCGAAGAGCAGTACTTC
CSVEFSGEEQYF
>TRBV29-1|few|TRBD1|TRBJ2-7
TGCAGCGTTGCCGGGACAGGGGTCTACGAGCAGTACTTC
CSVAGTGVYEQYF
>TRBV7-2|few|NA|TRBJ2-1
TGTGCCAGCAGCTTAGTCGCCTACAATGAGCAGTTCTTC
CASSLVAYNEQFF
>TRBV29-1|few|NA|TRBJ1-5
TGCAGCGTTGAAGCCGGCGGGGGGCCCCAGCATTTT
CSVEAGGGPQHF
>TRBV9|NA|TRBD1|TRBJ2-6
TGTGCCAGCAGCTCGGGACAGGGGATGAGCTCTGGGGCCAACGTCCTGACTTTC
CASSSGQGMSSGANVLTF
>TRBV29-1|NA|NA|TRBJ2-7
TGCAGCGTTGCCAGGGGAAGATCATACGAGCAGTACTTC
CSVARGRSYEQYF
>TRBV23-1|NA|NA|TRBJ1-1
TGCGCCAGCAGTGACGACAGGAAGTTGTTTGAAGCTTTCTTT
CASSDDRKLFEAFF
>TRBV10-3|NA|NA|TRBJ2-7
TGTGCCACTAAACCTAACTCCTACGAGCAGTACTTC
CATKPNSYEQYF
>TRBV19|NA|TRBD1|TRBJ2-1
TGTGCCAGTAGTCCCCGGACAGGGTCAAACAATGAGCAGTTCTTC
CASSPRTGSNNEQFF
>TRBV6-5|NA|TRBD2|TRBJ2-1
TGTGCCAGCAGGGGCGAGGGACTAGGCACGAATGAGCAGTTCTTC
CASRGEGLGTNEQFF
>TRBV6-5|NA|TRBD1|TRBJ2-3
TGTGCCAGCAGCAGGGGGCCAGATACGCAGTATTTT
CASSRGPDTQYF
>TRBV29-1|NA|NA|TRBJ1-2
TGCAGCGTTGTAGTAGCCTCGAACTATGGCTACACCTTC
CSVVVASNYGYTF
>TRBV29-1|NA|NA|TRBJ1-2
TGCAGCGTTAGTGATGGCTACACCTTC
CSVSDGYTF
>TRBV15|NA|NA|TRBJ2-1
TGTGCCACCAGCAGAGAGGGTTTCGGCGAGCAGTTCTTC
CATSREGFGEQFF
>TRBV6-5|NA|TRBD1|TRBJ2-7
TGTGCCAGCAGTTTAGGGGACAGCTCCTACGAGCAGTACTTC
CASSLGDSSYEQYF
>TRBV29-1|few|NA|TRBJ1-1
TGCAGCGTTGTAGGGACCGCGGCGTTCACTGAAGCTTTCTTT
CSVVGTAAFTEAFF
>TRBV5-6|few|NA|TRBJ2-5
TGTGCCAGCAGCTTGGCACAGCCCAAGACCCAGTACTTC
CASSLAQPKTQYF
>TRBV7-2|NA|NA|TRBJ1-1
TGTGCCAGCAGCCCCCCCCGACGCCTTGAAGCTTTCTTT
CASSPPRRLEAFF
>TRBV6-5|NA|NA|TRBJ2-5
TGTGCCAGCAGTCAGGGGACGGTGATCCAAGAGACCCAGTACTTC
CASSQGTVIQETQYF
>TRBV7-9|NA|NA|TRBJ2-6
TGTGCCATCCCCCCACAGAGAAGGGCCAACGTCCTGACTTTC
CAIPPQRRANVLTF
>TRBV6-5|NA|NA|TRBJ2-2
TGTGCCAGCAGTTACTCGAATTACAGGGTGTCCGGGGAGCTGTTTTTT
CASSYSNYRVSGELFF
>TRBV2|many|NA|TRBJ1-4
TGTGCCAGCAGGAGGAACGGGGTTAATGAAAAACTGTTTTTT
CASRRNGVNEKLFF
>TRBV10-3|NA|NA|TRBJ1-2
TGTGCCATCAGTGAGAGTAACTATGGCTACACCTTC
CAISESNYGYTF
>TRBV7-9|NA|TRBD2|TRBJ2-1
TGTGCCAGCAGCCGCCCCGGGGGGTCTCTTTACAATGAGCAGTTCTTC
CASSRPGGSLYNEQFF
>TRBV6-6|NA|TRBD1|TRBJ1-1
TGTGCCAGCAGTTACGACAGGGGGAACACTGAAGCTTTCTTT
CASSYDRGNTEAFF
>TRBV4-2|NA|TRBD1|TRBJ2-1
TGTGCCAGCAGCGGGGGACAGGGTTCCTACAATGAGCAGTTCTTC
CASSGGQGSYNEQFF
>TRBV5-1|few|NA|TRBJ2-5
TGCGCCAGCAGCTTCGGGGATACACAAGAGACCCAGTACTTC
CASSFGDTQETQYF
>TRBV30|once|NA|TRBJ1-1
TGTGCCTGGGCCCGCGGGAACACTGAAGCTTTCTTT
CAWARGNTEAFF
>TRBV4-2|NA|NA|TRBJ2-3
TGTGCCAGCAGCCCAAGCTTAGGCACGCAGTATTTT
CASSPSLGTQYF
>TRBV5-1|NA|TRBD1|TRBJ2-7
TGCGCCAGCAGCTTGCTGGGACAGGGGATGGGGGAGCAGTACTTC
CASSLLGQGMGEQYF
>TRBV10-2|NA|NA|TRBJ2-1
TGCGCCAGCAGTGAGTACAATGAGCAGTTCTTC
CASSEYNEQFF
>TRBV6-5|NA|NA|TRBJ1-2
TGTGCCAGCAGTCCTACAGGGAGTTATGACTATGGCTACACCTTC
CASSPTGSYDYGYTF
>TRBV9|NA|NA|TRBJ2-5
TGTGCCAGCAGCCCCAAAGAGACCCAGTACTTC
CASSPKETQYF
>TRBV10-3|NA|NA|TRBJ2-1
TGTGCCATCAGTGTCCCCCGATCGACAGCCGGGGCAAACAATGAGCAGTTCTTC
CAISVPRSTAGANNEQFF
>TRBV29-1|NA|NA|TRBJ1-1
TGCAGCGTTGGATCCCGGATGGCGAACACTGAAGCTTTCTTT
CSVGSRMANTEAFF
>TRBV29-1|NA|NA|TRBJ2-7
TGCAGCGTGGTCACAGGGAGCGAGCAGTACTTC
CSVVTGSEQYF
>TRBV5-4|NA|NA|TRBJ1-4
TGTGCCAGCAGCCGAATCGGGGAAAAACTGTTTTTT
CASSRIGEKLFF
>TRBV11-2|NA|NA|TRBJ1-3
TGTGCCAGCAGCTTAATCTCTGGAAACACCATATATTTT
CASSLISGNTIYF
>TRBV29-1|NA|NA|TRBJ2-3
TGCAGCGCTAAAAGCACAGATACGCAGTATTTT
CSAKSTDTQYF
>TRBV27|once|TRBD1|TRBJ2-7
TGTGCCAGCAGTTTATCTGAGACAGGGGAAGGCGAGCAGTACTTC
CASSLSETGEGEQYF
>TRBV6-5|NA|NA|TRBJ1-5
TGTGCCAGCAGGATAAGAGAGTATAGCAATCAGCCCCAGCATTTT
CASRIREYSNQPQHF
>TRBV5-1|NA|NA|TRBJ1-1
TGCGCCAGCAGCTTGGATAGGCCCGATGAAGCTTTCTTT
CASSLDRPDEAFF
>TRBV29-1|NA|NA|TRBJ2-1
TGCAGCGTTCCTAGCTACAATGAGCAGTTCTTC
CSVPSYNEQFF
>TRBV30|NA|NA|TRBJ1-1
TGTGCCTGTCGATGGGCCCTTCAGGCTTTCTTT
CACRWALQAFF
>TRBV2|few|NA|TRBJ2-5
TGTGCCAGCAATAGGAACCTAGCGACCCAAGAGACCCAGTACTTC
CASNRNLATQETQYF
>TRBV18|few|NA|TRBJ1-2
TGTGCCAGCTCGCAGACGTCTGATGGCTACACCTTC
CASSQTSDGYTF